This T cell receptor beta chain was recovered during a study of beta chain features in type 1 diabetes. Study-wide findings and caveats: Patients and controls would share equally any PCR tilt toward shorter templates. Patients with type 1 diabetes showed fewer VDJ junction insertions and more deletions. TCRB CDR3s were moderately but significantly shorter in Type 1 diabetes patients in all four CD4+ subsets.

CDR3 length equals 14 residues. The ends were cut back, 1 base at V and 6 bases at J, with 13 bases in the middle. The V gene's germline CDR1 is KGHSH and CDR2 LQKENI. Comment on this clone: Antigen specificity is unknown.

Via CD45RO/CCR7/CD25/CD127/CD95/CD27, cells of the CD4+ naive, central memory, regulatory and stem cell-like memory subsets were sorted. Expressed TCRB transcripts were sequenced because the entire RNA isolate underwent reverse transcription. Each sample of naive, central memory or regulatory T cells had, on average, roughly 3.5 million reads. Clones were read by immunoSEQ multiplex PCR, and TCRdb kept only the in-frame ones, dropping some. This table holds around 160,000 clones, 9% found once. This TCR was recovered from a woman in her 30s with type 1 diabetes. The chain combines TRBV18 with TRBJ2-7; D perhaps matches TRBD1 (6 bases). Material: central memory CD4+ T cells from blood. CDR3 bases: TGTGCCAGCTCACCACAGGGGACACTGGGCGAGCAGTACTTC. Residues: CASSPQGTLGEQYF.